This T cell receptor beta chain comes out of a study of beta chain features in type 1 diabetes. Study results and caveats: VDJ junctions from patients with type 1 diabetes contained fewer insertions and more deletions. All four CD4+ subsets from Type 1 diabetes patients carried moderately but significantly shorter TCRB CDR3s.

This clone was seen only a few times. Its antigen is as yet unknown. The authors reverse transcribed all of the isolated RNA, so sequencing captured expressed TCRB transcripts. Sequencing was performed with immunoSEQ multiplex PCR; in TCRdb, only in-frame clones are kept and a portion is missing. Here the sample spans nearly 700,000 clones, around 15% being singletons. The CDR3 runs 14 residues. V gave up 3 bases and J gave up 5 bases, with 11 bases separating them. Germline CDR1 and CDR2: SNHLY and FYNNEI. Sequenced input: naive CD4+ T cells from blood. The clonotype comes from a man aged 18 to 29 with type 1 diabetes. The chain employs TRBV2 and TRBJ2-1; D gene ambiguous. The CDR3 DNA follows: TGTGCCAGCAGTGATATCGGTAGTCACAATGAGCAGTTCTTC. Translated: CASSDIGSHNEQFF.